The 18 T cell receptor beta chains in this list originate from one sample, sequenced in a study of cytotoxic CD8 clonotypes in ibrutinib-treated CLL. Profiled with immunoSEQ multiplex PCR; TCRdb holds only in-frame clones, not every one. The sample lists tens of thousands of clones; roughly three quarters were seen once. This sample comprised PBMCs, obtained after 12 months of ibrutinib treatment. The receptors were sampled from a human donor with chronic lymphocytic leukemia.

The chain carries TRBV7-2 and TRBJ1-1; D is perhaps TRBD1 (5 bases). The germline V and J ends were trimmed by 3 bases and 4 bases, with 12 bases remaining between them. This CDR3 is built from 14 residues. CDR1 SGHTA and CDR2 FQGNSA come from the germline V gene. The DNA for the CDR3 is TGTGCCAGCAGCTTGGCCGGAGGGGTCACTGAAGCTTTCTTT. Translated, it gives CASSLAGGVTEAFF.

The chain recombines TRBV7-2 with TRBJ1-4; D is undetermined. The V and J ends lost 1 base and 8 bases respectively, with 14 bases between them. Germline CDR1 is SGHTA and CDR2 is FQGNSA. CDR3 length: 15 residues. The CDR3 region has the DNA TGTGCCAGCAGCTTAGTGGGGAGGCCGGGGGAAAAACTGTTTTTT. Translating gives CASSLVGRPGEKLFF.

Comment on this clone: Relative to the germline gene, one junction end is altered; a read error may explain this. The rearrangement links TRBV5-8 to TRBJ2-1, with TRBD2 as a possible D gene (6 bases). Germline V CDR1 and CDR2: SGHTS, YDEGEE. The CDR3 sequence is 13 residues long. DNA for the CDR3: TGTGCCAGCAGTTTGGACTACGACAATGAGCAGTTCTTC. Protein: CASSLDYDNEQFF.

This sequence joins TRBV6-1 and TRBJ2-3; possible D gene TRBD1, 6 bases. V lost 2 bases and J lost 8, with 14 bases in between. CDR1 MNHNS and CDR2 SASEGT come from the germline V gene. The CDR3 loop spans 14 amino acids. The CDR3 reads CASSESSTRGTQYF. For the CDR3, the DNA is TGTGCCAGCAGTGAATCTAGCACCAGGGGTACGCAGTATTTT.

V is TRBV28 and J is TRBJ1-5; D remains unclear. Germline V gene lookup returns CDR1 MDHEN and CDR2 SYDVKM. The CDR3 is 12 residues long. V was pared by 7 bases and J by 3 bases, with 7 bases between. The CDR3 is CASIAYNQPQHF. The CDR3 nucleotides are TGTGCCAGCATAGCGTACAATCAGCCCCAGCATTTT.

This clone was seen more than once but under ten times. The chain combines TRBV30 with TRBJ1-1, with 10 bases matching TRBD1. The V gene's germline CDR1 is GTSNPN and CDR2 SVGIG (reference sequence). V dropped 3 bases and J dropped 2; count of bases not matched to a gene: 3. This CDR3 contains 14 residues. CDR3 DNA: TGTGCCTGGAGCGGGACAGGGGCAAACACTGAAGCTTTCTTT. Its protein is CAWSGTGANTEAFF.

Here the CDR3 reads CASSPRGLNEQFF. CDR3 nucleotides: TGTGCCAGCAGTCCCAGGGGGCTGAATGAGCAGTTCTTC. This chain connects TRBV6-5 to TRBJ2-1; TRBD1 matches 8 bases. V shed 5 bases and J 7 bases; nucleotides not matched to a gene: 4. The germline V gene encodes CDR1 MNHEY and CDR2 SVGAGI. The CDR3 has 13 amino acids.

V gene TRBV9 combines with J gene TRBJ1-2, with D possibly TRBD1 on 5 matching bases. V was trimmed by 5 bases and J by 4 bases, leaving 21 bases between them. Per the germline V gene, CDR1 is SGDLS and CDR2 is YYNGEE. The CDR3 sequence is 16 residues long. The chain's CDR3 is CASSLEQSTGGYGYTF. DNA of the CDR3: TGTGCCAGCAGTTTGGAGCAGAGTACGGGGGGCTATGGCTACACCTTC. The whole variable domain, remainder taken from reference TRBV9 and TRBJ1-2, is DSGVTQTPKHLITATGQRVTLRCSPRSGDLSVYWYQQSLDQGLQFLIQYYNGEERAKGNILERFSAQQFPDLHSELNLSSLELGDSALYFCASSLEQSTGGYGYTFGSGTRLTVV.

Only one count was recorded for this clone. The chain combines TRBV4-3 with TRBJ2-5; 7 bases match TRBD1. The trim removed 4 bases at V and 7 bases at J, leaving 9 bases unmatched. CDR3 length: 14 amino acids. Germline-derived CDR1 and CDR2 are LGHNA and YSLEER. The CDR3 nucleotides are TGCGCCAGCAGCCGAACAGGGGTAGGAGCGACCCAGTACTTC. Amino acid sequence: CASSRTGVGATQYF.

This chain joins TRBV29-1 and TRBJ2-7; TRBD1 aligns across 7 bases. V lost 4 bases to trimming and J lost 3 bases; unmatched junction nucleotides: 9. The germline CDR1 and CDR2 sequences are SQVTM and ANQGSEA. This CDR3 has 14 amino acids. CDR3 region: CSVAPLTGLYEQYF. As DNA, the CDR3 is TGCAGCGTTGCTCCTCTGACAGGGCTCTACGAGCAGTACTTC.

The rearrangement joins TRBV11-1 to TRBJ1-2; D gene uncertain. Deletions cut 3 bases from V and 4 bases from J, with 15 bases between. There are 15 residues in the CDR3. CDR1 is SGHAT and CDR2 is FQDESV in the germline V gene (reference sequence). CDR3 coding DNA: TGTGCCAGCAGCTTCGGGTCAGGCGACCTCTATGGCTACACCTTC. This translates into CASSFGSGDLYGYTF.

The genes are TRBV15 and TRBJ2-1; TRBD2 matches at 16 bases. The V segment lost 2 bases and the J segment 8 bases; nucleotides outside the gene matches: 3. The CDR3 runs 16 residues. CDR1 LNHNV and CDR2 YYDKDF come from the germline V gene (reference sequence). CDR3 sequence: CATSRTGTSGRDEQFF. The CDR3 nucleotides read TGTGCCACCAGCAGAACCGGGACTAGCGGGAGGGATGAGCAGTTCTTC.

This clone has only one observation. This sequence joins TRBV6-5 and TRBJ2-2, with 13 bases identical to TRBD2. Losses at the gene ends were 8 bases for V and 6 bases for J; bases not matched to a gene: 6. Germline V CDR1 and CDR2: MNHEY, SVGAGI. The CDR3 spans 15 residues. CDR3 protein: CASRRLAGGPGELFF. DNA of the CDR3: TGTGCCAGCCGACGACTAGCGGGAGGACCCGGGGAGCTGTTTTTT.

V gene TRBV28 combines with J gene TRBJ2-1, with 11 bases matching TRBD2. The CDR3 is 15 amino acids. CDR1 and CDR2 from the germline V gene are MDHEN and SYDVKM. The J segment lost 8 bases and the V segment lost 6 bases, leaving 9 bases of the junction unmatched. CDR3 bases: TGTGCCAGCAGAACAACTAGCGGGAGATGGGATGAGCAGTTCTTC. Translation gives CASRTTSGRWDEQFF. Supplemented by reference TRBV28 and TRBJ2-1, the full variable domain reads DVKVTQSSRYLVKRTGEKVFLECVQDMDHENMFWYRQDPGLGLRLIYFSYDVKMKEKGDIPEGYSVSREKKERFSLILESASTNQTSMYLCASRTTSGRWDEQFFGPGTRLTVL.

The genes are TRBV28 and TRBJ2-1; 11 positions match TRBD2. In germline, CDR1 is MDHEN, CDR2 SYDVKM. The CDR3 is made up of 21 amino acids. Germline trimming cut 3 bases from V and 5 bases from J; bases unmatched to any gene: 21. The CDR3 DNA sequence: TGTGCCAGCAGTTTGGGCTATAGTTGGCCCCACGGGACTAGCGGCAACAATGAGCAGTTCTTC. Its translation: CASSLGYSWPHGTSGNNEQFF.

The chain joins TRBV18 to TRBJ2-1, with D maybe TRBD2 (6 bases). V shed 0 bases and J shed 1 base, with 13 bases lying between them. Looked up from germline, CDR1 is KGHSH and CDR2 is LQKENI. CDR3 length: 17 residues. The chain's CDR3 is CASSPPRGSVSYNEQFF. CDR3 sequence (DNA): TGTGCCAGCTCACCACCGCGGGGCTCGGTGTCCTACAATGAGCAGTTCTTC.

This clone has more than one count but fewer than ten. Other DNA variants within this sample encode the same CDR3. The rearrangement uses TRBV19 and TRBJ2-1; no clear D gene. Germline-derived CDR1 and CDR2 are LNHDA and SQIVND (reference sequence). CDR3 size: 13 residues. The V and J ends lost 5 bases and 6 bases respectively, with 11 bases between them. CDR3 nucleotides: TGTGCCAGTAGTCCCGGTTTGGGCAATGAGCAGTTCTTC. This gives the protein CASSPGLGNEQFF.

The chain employs TRBV7-8 and TRBJ1-1; D is uncertain. Germline-derived CDR1 and CDR2 are SGHVS and FQNEAQ. CDR3 length equals 15 residues. Trimming stripped 0 bases from V and 7 bases from J, with 15 bases between. CDR3 protein: CASSLALGLTNEAFF. For the CDR3, the DNA is TGTGCCAGCAGCTTAGCCCTCGGGCTAACCAATGAAGCTTTCTTT.